This record covers a single TCR beta chain. The antigen is not known. The CDR3 is made up of 13 amino acids. Per the germline V gene, CDR1 is MDHEN and CDR2 is SYDVKM. J was trimmed by 6 bases and V by 3 bases; bases with no gene match: 2. As for treatment: 15 to 20 received Ad26.COV2.S at low or high dose, single or two shots; five or six received placebo; per-sample allocation not given. The samples date from day 63 after the first vaccine or placebo injection. It was an adult aged 18-55 years in Boston who was the donor. The data are from a study of Ad26.COV2.S vaccination and SARS-CoV-2 variants. Study-level information: In the study, Ad26.COV2.S was injected intramuscularly once, or twice 56 days apart. Findings and caveats of the study: Recipients of vaccine and of placebo showed similar breadth of their non-spike TCR repertoires.

Sequencing used immunoSEQ multiplex PCR; TCRdb keeps in-frame clones, though not all of them. Among 350,000 to 400,000 clones listed, around nine tenths were seen once. This chain links TRBV28 with TRBJ2-7; 10 bases map to TRBD1. This specimen was peripheral blood, taken in a trial of Ad26.COV2.S vaccine versus placebo. The clonotype was recovered from a person between 18 and 59 years old who received the Ad26.COV2.S COVID-19 vaccine or a placebo. In DNA form, the CDR3 reads TGTGCCAGCAGTTTTGGACAGGGGGGCGAGCAGTACTTC. Its protein is CASSFGQGGEQYF.